Listed below are T cell receptor beta chains from one sample, sequenced in a study of identifying expanded T cells in peripheral blood. This table comes from immunoSEQ multiplex PCR, and its TCRdb copy is limited to in-frame clones, with some not included. The table records roughly 130,000 clones, 75% to 90% of them present only once. The sample was blood. These receptor sequences come from a person aged 18 to 75 in good health. Each CDR3 is given with its conserved first and last residue. D genes are given only for firm matches. The size entry is marked missing in some rows and otherwise reads once, few, many or a size class.

CDR3	DNA	D	size	J	V
CARRPGQGWFIDTQYF	TGTGCCAGAAGACCGGGACAGGGATGGTTTATTGATACGCAGTATTTT	TRBD1	.	TRBJ2-3	TRBV5-3
CASTRDFHEKLFF	TGTGCCAGCACCCGGGATTTTCATGAAAAACTGTTTTTT	.	.	TRBJ1-4	TRBV7-2
CAWNSGRATNEKLFF	TGTGCCTGGAACTCGGGCAGAGCAACTAATGAAAAACTGTTTTTT	.	.	TRBJ1-4	TRBV30
CASSVPSGEKFF	TGTGCCAGCAGCGTCCCTAGCGGGGAGAAGTTCTTC	TRBD2	.	TRBJ2-1	TRBV7-2
CASRQWRNTEAFF	TGTGCCAGCAGACAGTGGAGGAACACTGAAGCTTTCTTT	.	.	TRBJ1-1	TRBV27
CASRIDLGEEQYF	TGTGCCAGCAGAATAGACCTTGGAGAGGAGCAGTACTTC	.	once	TRBJ2-7	TRBV6-6
CASSYSRGSVLTF	TGTGCCAGCAGTTACTCGAGAGGATCCGTCCTGACTTTC	.	.	TRBJ2-6	TRBV6-5
CASSFRLYSYEQYF	TGTGCCAGCAGTTTCCGACTTTATTCCTACGAGCAGTACTTC	.	.	TRBJ2-7	TRBV6-1
CASSGPTDTQYF	TGCGCCAGCAGCGGTCCCACAGATACGCAGTATTTT	.	.	TRBJ2-3	TRBV10-1
CASSNMRGANEQFF	TGTGCCAGTAGTAATATGCGGGGGGCAAATGAGCAGTTCTTC	TRBD2	.	TRBJ2-1	TRBV19
CATSAGERGLVKLFF	TGTGCCACCAGCGCCGGAGAAAGGGGGCTGGTAAAACTGTTTTTT	TRBD1	.	TRBJ1-4	TRBV15
CASSLYDSQGNQPQHF	TGTGCCAGCAGCTTATACGACTCCCAAGGGAATCAGCCCCAGCATTTT	.	.	TRBJ1-5	TRBV11-3
CASSYSGAEGEKLFF	TGTGCCAGCAGTTACTCTGGGGCAGAGGGAGAAAAACTGTTTTTT	.	.	TRBJ1-4	TRBV6-5
CASSSDSGSEQFF	TGCGCCAGCAGCTCGGATAGCGGGAGTGAGCAGTTCTTC	TRBD2	once	TRBJ2-1	TRBV5-1
CASSLRTSGGEETQYF	TGTGCCAGCAGCTTGCGGACTAGCGGGGGGGAAGAGACCCAGTACTTC	TRBD2	.	TRBJ2-5	TRBV5-4
CASRLGPAGALHF	TGTGCAAGTCGCTTAGGCCCCGCGGGGGCCCTCCACTTT	.	.	TRBJ1-6	TRBV12-2
CASSFKTGGNTEAFF	TGTGCCAGCAGCTTTAAAACAGGGGGAAACACTGAAGCTTTCTTT	TRBD1	once	TRBJ1-1	TRBV11-2
CASSRILTPGTQETQYF	TGTGCCAGCAGCCGAATATTGACCCCGGGAACCCAAGAGACCCAGTACTTC	.	.	TRBJ2-5	TRBV9
CASTSGEAGNTIYF	TGCGCCAGCACCTCGGGGGAGGCTGGAAACACCATATATTTT	.	.	TRBJ1-3	TRBV10-1
CSAPGPGEQYF	TGCAGTGCCCCCGGACCGGGCGAGCAGTACTTC	.	.	TRBJ2-7	TRBV20-1
CAEAGGLQETQYF	TGTGCCGAAGCGGGGGGACTCCAAGAGACCCAGTACTTC	TRBD2	.	TRBJ2-5	TRBV5-4
CASSGRYRGRNNEQFF	TGTGCCAGCAGTGGTAGATACAGGGGAAGGAACAATGAGCAGTTCTTC	TRBD1	.	TRBJ2-1	TRBV25-1
CASSWGGTYNEQFF	TGTGCCAGCAGTTGGGGGGGAACCTACAATGAGCAGTTCTTC	TRBD2	.	TRBJ2-1	TRBV27
CASSRDRSPLHF	TGTGCCAGCTCGCGGGACAGGTCGCCCCTCCACTTT	TRBD1	.	TRBJ1-6	TRBV18
CAQEGGETQYF	TGTGCTCAGGAGGGAGGAGAGACCCAGTACTTC	.	.	TRBJ2-5	TRBV9
CASNPASYEQYF	TGTGCCAGCAATCCAGCATCATACGAGCAGTACTTC	.	.	TRBJ2-7	TRBV2
CASSLLASGGYGYTF	TGTGCCAGCAGCTTATTGGCATCTGGGGGCTATGGCTACACCTTC	.	.	TRBJ1-2	TRBV7-2
CASSDSGASYF	TGCGCCAGCAGTGACTCGGGGGCTAGCTACTTC	.	.	TRBJ2-5	TRBV10-2
CASSLEGGFGNQPQHF	TGTGCCAGCAGCCTAGAGGGGGGCTTTGGCAATCAGCCCCAGCATTTT	.	.	TRBJ1-5	TRBV7-8
CASSSRTRGYTF	TGTGCCAGCAGTTCCAGAACTCGGGGCTACACCTTC	.	.	TRBJ1-2	TRBV28
CASTRTSGGPTDTQYF	TGTGCCAGCACGCGGACTAGCGGGGGCCCCACAGATACGCAGTATTTT	TRBD2	.	TRBJ2-3	TRBV6-6
CASSLQGPSYGEQYF	TGTGCCAGCTCACTGCAGGGACCGAGCTACGGAGAGCAGTACTTC	.	.	TRBJ2-7	TRBV18
CASSRRYPTEAFF	TGTGCCAGCAGCCGCAGATACCCTACTGAAGCTTTCTTT	.	.	TRBJ1-1	TRBV7-2
CASSLRQSGANVLTF	TGTGCCAGCAGTTTAAGGCAATCTGGGGCCAACGTCCTGACTTTC	.	.	TRBJ2-6	TRBV27
CASSIAGGDTQYF	TGTGCCAGCAGTATAGCGGGGGGGGATACGCAGTATTTT	TRBD2	.	TRBJ2-3	TRBV27
CASRYTRETYEQYF	TGTGCCAGCAGATATACACGGGAGACCTACGAGCAGTACTTC	.	many	TRBJ2-7	TRBV6-5
CASSHPGLAGGPSKNIQYF	TGCGCCAGCAGCCACCCGGGACTAGCGGGAGGGCCATCCAAAAACATTCAGTACTTC	TRBD2	.	TRBJ2-4	TRBV4-1
CASRGTSNQPQHF	TGTGCCAGCAGAGGCACGAGCAATCAGCCCCAGCATTTT	.	.	TRBJ1-5	TRBV19
CASSPPGGEQYF	TGTGCCAGCAGCCCCCCTGGCGGGGAGCAGTATTTT	.	.	TRBJ2-3	TRBV7-7
CASSLSFPSGGNNEQFF	TGTGCCAGCAGTTTATCGTTCCCTAGCGGGGGGAACAATGAGCAGTTCTTC	TRBD2	once	TRBJ2-1	TRBV27
CASSYSRGGTDTQYF	TGTGCCAGCAGTTACTCGCGGGGTGGTACAGATACGCAGTATTTT	.	.	TRBJ2-3	TRBV6-5
CASSQTRQETQYF	TGCGCCAGCAGCCAAACTAGGCAAGAGACCCAGTACTTC	.	.	TRBJ2-5	TRBV5-1
CASSPRVDSPLHF	TGTGCCAGCAGCCCCAGGGTTGATTCACCCCTCCACTTT	.	few	TRBJ1-6	TRBV5-8
CASSQDSLSGTF	TGTGCCAGCAGCCAAGATTCTCTGTCGGGGACCTTC	.	.	TRBJ1-2	TRBV14
CASSLAGLAGVEQYF	TGCGCCAGCAGCTTGGCCGGTCTAGCGGGAGTCGAGCAGTACTTC	TRBD2	.	TRBJ2-7	TRBV5-1
CASSLRGPPNNSPLHF	TGTGCCAGCAGTTTGAGGGGCCCGCCCAACAATTCACCCCTCCACTTT	.	.	TRBJ1-6	TRBV6-4
CASSWAWENTEAFF	TGTGCCAGCAGCTGGGCTTGGGAGAACACTGAAGCTTTCTTT	.	.	TRBJ1-1	TRBV7-9
CASSQQPPAGYTF	TGTGCCAGCAGCCAACAACCCCCGGCCGGCTACACCTTC	.	.	TRBJ1-2	TRBV14
CASSESAQRNEKLFF	TGTGCCAGCAGTGAATCGGCACAGCGTAATGAAAAACTGTTTTTT	.	once	TRBJ1-4	TRBV6-1
CASSLLVTDTQYF	TGTGCCAGCAGCTTGTTAGTTACCGATACGCAGTATTTT	.	.	TRBJ2-3	TRBV7-3
CAWSVGKYEQYF	TGTGCCTGGAGTGTAGGGAAATACGAGCAGTACTTC	.	.	TRBJ2-7	TRBV30
CASSPGGQGQQETQYF	TGTGCCAGCTCACCGGGGGGACAGGGGCAACAAGAGACCCAGTACTTC	TRBD1	.	TRBJ2-5	TRBV18
CASSLGGLTEAFF	TGTGCCAGCAGCTTAGGGGGGCTGACTGAAGCTTTCTTT	.	.	TRBJ1-1	TRBV7-8
CASSPLSKGGQGMNTEAFF	TGCGCCAGCAGCCCACTGTCGAAAGGGGGTCAGGGCATGAACACTGAAGCTTTCTTT	.	.	TRBJ1-1	TRBV4-1
CASSEPGQLMNTEAFF	TGTGCCAGCAGTGAGCCGGGACAGCTCATGAACACTGAAGCTTTCTTT	TRBD1	.	TRBJ1-1	TRBV6-1